This entry is about one T cell receptor beta chain. Its antigen remains unknown. The sample originates from a study of shared clonotypes between healthy human individuals. Overall study results and limits: Generation probabilities of non-shared clonotypes were lower (relative to those shared by all four donors). A small donor pool kept down the genetic and exposure-history diversity that was represented.

CD45RO negativity and positive selection for CCR7 defined naive CD8 cells, a population that excluded terminally differentiated effector memory CD45RA+ cells. The donors, all of them Caucasian adults, lived in Nashville, Tennessee. Produced via immunoSEQ multiplex PCR; TCRdb's table is partial and in-frame only. Here the sample spans 550,000 to 650,000 clones, approximately 96% being singletons. The CDR3 consists of 14 residues. V lost 7 bases, J lost 0 bases, and 13 bases lay in between. Germline V lookup: CDR1 LNHDA, CDR2 SQIVND (reference sequence). The sequence was obtained from a woman under 40 in good health. The gene calls are TRBV19 and TRBJ2-7; D gene ambiguous. The sample taken for sequencing was naive CD8+ T cells sorted from blood. CDR3 amino acids: CASKVASDSYEQYF. CDR3 nucleotides: TGTGCCAGTAAGGTGGCCAGCGACTCCTACGAGCAGTACTTC.